The clone carrying this TCR beta chain was seen many times. The data originate from a study of T cells after yellow fever vaccination. TCRdb redid the calling of the 5' RACE reads with MiXCR, one entry per CDR3 protein. In the table there are some 560,000 distinct CDR3 sequences, over 15% of which are singletons. The CDR3 spans 15 residues. Germline CDR1 is SGHTA and CDR2 is FQGNSA. Trimming took 5 bases from V and 2 from J; bases not matched to a gene: 7. Sequenced material: PBMCs, taken 15 days after the yellow fever booster vaccination. This receptor was identified in a man under 40 who received the YFV17D yellow fever vaccine. V usage is TRBV7-2 and J usage is TRBJ2-3; 7 bases line up with TRBD1. CDR3 nucleotide sequence: TGTGCCAGCAGCAGGGACAGAGTTTTCACAGATACGCAGTATTTT. It specifies CASSRDRVFTDTQYF.